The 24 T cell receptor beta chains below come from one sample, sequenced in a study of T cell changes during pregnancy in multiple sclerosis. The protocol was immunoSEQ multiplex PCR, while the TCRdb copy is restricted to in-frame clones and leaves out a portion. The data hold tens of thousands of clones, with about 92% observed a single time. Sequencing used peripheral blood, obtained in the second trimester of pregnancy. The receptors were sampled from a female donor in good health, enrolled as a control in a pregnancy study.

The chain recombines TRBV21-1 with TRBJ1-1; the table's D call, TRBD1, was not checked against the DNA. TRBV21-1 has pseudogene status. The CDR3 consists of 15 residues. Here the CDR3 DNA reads TGTGCCAGCAGCAAAGAAAAGGGGCCCGGCACTGAAGCTTTCTTT. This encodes CASSKEKGPGTEAFF.

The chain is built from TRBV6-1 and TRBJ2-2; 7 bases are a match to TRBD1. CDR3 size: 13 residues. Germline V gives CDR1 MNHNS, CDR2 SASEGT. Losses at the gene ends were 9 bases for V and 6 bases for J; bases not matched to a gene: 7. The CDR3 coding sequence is TGTGCCAGTAGGGGGCATAGCTCCGGGGAGCTGTTTTTT. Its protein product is CASRGHSSGELFF.

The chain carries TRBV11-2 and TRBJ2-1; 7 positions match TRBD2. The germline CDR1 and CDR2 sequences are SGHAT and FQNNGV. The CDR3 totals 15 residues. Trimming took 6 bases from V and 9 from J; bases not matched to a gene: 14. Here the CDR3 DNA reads TGTGCCAGCAGTTACACGACTAGCCCAACTAGTGAGCAGTTCTTC. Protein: CASSYTTSPTSEQFF.

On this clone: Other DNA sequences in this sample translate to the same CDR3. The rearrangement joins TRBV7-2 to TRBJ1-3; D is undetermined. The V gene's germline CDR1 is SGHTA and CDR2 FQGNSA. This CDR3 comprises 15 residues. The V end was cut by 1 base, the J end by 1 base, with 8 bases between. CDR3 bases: TGTGCCAGCAGCTTAGTGTTCAGTTCTGGAAACACCATATATTTT. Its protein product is CASSLVFSSGNTIYF.

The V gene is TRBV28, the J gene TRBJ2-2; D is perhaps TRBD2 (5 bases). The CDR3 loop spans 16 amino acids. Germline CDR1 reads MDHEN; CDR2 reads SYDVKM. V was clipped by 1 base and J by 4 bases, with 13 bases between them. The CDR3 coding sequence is TGTGCCAGCAGTTTATCCTCTAGCATTTCCACCGGGGAGCTGTTTTTT. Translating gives CASSLSSSISTGELFF.

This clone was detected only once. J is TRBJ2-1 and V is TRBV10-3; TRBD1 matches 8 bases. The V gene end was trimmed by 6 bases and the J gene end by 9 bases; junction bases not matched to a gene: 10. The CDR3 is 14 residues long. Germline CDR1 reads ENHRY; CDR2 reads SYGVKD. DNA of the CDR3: TGTGCCATCAGGCGGACAGGGCCCCGGGGTGAGCAGTTCTTC. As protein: CAIRRTGPRGEQFF.

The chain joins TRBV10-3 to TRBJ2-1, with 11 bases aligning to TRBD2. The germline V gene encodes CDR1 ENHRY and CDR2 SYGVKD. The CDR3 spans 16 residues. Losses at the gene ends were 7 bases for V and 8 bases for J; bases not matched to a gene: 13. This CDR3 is CAIKGPTSGVRDEQFF. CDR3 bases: TGTGCCATCAAGGGCCCGACTAGCGGGGTTCGAGATGAGCAGTTCTTC.

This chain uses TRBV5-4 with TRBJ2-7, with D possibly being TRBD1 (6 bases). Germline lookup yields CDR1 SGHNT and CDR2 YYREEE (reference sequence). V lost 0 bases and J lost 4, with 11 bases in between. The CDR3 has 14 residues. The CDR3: CASSLDRVNYEQYF. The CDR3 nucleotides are TGTGCCAGCAGCTTGGACAGGGTAAATTACGAGCAGTACTTC. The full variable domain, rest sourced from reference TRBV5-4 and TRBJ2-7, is ETGVTQSPTHLIKTRGQQVTLRCSSQSGHNTVSWYQQALGQGPQFIFQYYREEENGRGNFPPRFSGLQFPNYSSELNVNALELDDSALYLCASSLDRVNYEQYFGPGTRLTVT.

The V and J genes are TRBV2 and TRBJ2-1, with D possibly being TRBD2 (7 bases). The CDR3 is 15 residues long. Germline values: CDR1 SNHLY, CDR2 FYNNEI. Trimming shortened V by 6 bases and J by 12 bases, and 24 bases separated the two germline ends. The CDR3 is CASSHTGREKPRQFF. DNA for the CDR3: TGTGCCAGCAGCCACACAGGGAGGGAAAAACCACGGCAGTTCTTC.

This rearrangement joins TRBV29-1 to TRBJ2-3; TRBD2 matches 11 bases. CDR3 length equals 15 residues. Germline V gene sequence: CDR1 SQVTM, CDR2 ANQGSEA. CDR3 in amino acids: CSATLAGGTTDTQYF. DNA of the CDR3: TGCAGTGCAACTCTAGCGGGAGGTACCACAGATACGCAGTATTTT.

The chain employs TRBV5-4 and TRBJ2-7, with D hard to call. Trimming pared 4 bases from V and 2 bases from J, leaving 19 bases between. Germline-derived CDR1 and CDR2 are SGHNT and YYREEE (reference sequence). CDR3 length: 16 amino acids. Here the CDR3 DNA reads TGTGCCAGCAGCCCTCATCCCGGAGCTGACCCCTACGAGCAGTACTTC. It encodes CASSPHPGADPYEQYF.

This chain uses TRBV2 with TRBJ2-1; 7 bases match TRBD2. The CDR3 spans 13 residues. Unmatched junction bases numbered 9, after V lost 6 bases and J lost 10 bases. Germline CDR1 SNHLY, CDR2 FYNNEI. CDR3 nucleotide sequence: TGTGCCAGCAGACAGCGGGGAGGACCGGAGCAGTTCTTC. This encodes CASRQRGGPEQFF. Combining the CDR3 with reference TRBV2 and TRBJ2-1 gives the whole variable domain EPEVTQTPSHQVTQMGQEVILRCVPISNHLYFYWYRQILGQKVEFLVSFYNNEISEKSEIFDDQFSVERPDGSNFTLKIRSTKLEDSAMYFCASRQRGGPEQFFGPGTRLTVL.

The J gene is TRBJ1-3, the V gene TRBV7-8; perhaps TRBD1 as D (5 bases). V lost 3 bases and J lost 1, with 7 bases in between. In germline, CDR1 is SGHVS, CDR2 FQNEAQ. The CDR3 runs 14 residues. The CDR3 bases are TGTGCCAGCAGCTTCGACAGTTCTGGAAACACCATATATTTT. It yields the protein CASSFDSSGNTIYF.

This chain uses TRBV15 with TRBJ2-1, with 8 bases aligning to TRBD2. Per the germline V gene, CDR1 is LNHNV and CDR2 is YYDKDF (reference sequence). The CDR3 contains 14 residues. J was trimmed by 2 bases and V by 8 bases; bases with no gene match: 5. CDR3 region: CATHPGGTYNEQFF. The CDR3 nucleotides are TGTGCCACCCATCCGGGGGGGACCTACAATGAGCAGTTCTTC.

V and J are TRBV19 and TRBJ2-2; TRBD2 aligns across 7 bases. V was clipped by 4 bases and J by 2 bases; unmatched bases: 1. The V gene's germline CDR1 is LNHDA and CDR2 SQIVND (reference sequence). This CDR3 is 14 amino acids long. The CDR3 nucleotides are TGTGCCAGTAGTAGCGGGGGTAACACCGGGGAGCTGTTTTTT. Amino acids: CASSSGGNTGELFF. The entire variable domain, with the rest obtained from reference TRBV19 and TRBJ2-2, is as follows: DGGITQSPKYLFRKEGQNVTLSCEQNLNHDAMYWYRQDPGQGLRLIYYSQIVNDFQKGDIAEGYSVSREKKESFPLTVTSAQKNPTAFYLCASSSGGNTGELFFGEGSRLTVL.

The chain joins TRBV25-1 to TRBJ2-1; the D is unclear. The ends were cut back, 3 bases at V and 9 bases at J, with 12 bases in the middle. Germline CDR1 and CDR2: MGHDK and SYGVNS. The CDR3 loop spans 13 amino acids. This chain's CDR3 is CASSERHEGEQFF. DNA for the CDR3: TGTGCCAGCAGTGAGAGGCACGAAGGTGAGCAGTTCTTC.

CDR3 nucleotides: TGCGCCAGCAGCCAAGAAGGGGGATGGACAGGGAACACCGGGGAGCTGTTTTTT. Translating it yields CASSQEGGWTGNTGELFF. This chain uses TRBV4-3 with TRBJ2-2; 7 bases match TRBD1. The CDR3 totals 18 residues. CDR1 LGHNA and CDR2 YSLEER come from the germline V gene. With 0 bases clipped from V and 1 base from J, the junction kept 8 bases outside the gene matches.

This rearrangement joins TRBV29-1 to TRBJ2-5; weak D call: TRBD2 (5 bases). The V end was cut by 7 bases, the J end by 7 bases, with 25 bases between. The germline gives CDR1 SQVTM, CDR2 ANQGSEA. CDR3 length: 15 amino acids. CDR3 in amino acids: CSAQLVGVGLGTQYF. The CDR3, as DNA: TGCAGCGCCCAGCTGGTCGGGGTCGGCCTGGGGACCCAGTACTTC.

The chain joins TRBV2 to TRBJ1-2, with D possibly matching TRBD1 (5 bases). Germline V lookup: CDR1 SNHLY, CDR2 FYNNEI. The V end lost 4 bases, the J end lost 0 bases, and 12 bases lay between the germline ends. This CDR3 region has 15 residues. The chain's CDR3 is CASSGGGGANYGYTF. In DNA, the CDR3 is TGTGCCAGCAGTGGGGGGGGTGGAGCTAACTATGGCTACACCTTC.

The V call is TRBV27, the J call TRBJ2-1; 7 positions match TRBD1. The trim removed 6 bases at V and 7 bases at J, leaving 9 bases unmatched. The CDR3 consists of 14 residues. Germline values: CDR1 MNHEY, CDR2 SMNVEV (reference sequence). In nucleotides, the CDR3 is TGTGCCAGCAGCATCCGGGACAGAGTAAATGAGCAGTTCTTC. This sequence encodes CASSIRDRVNEQFF.

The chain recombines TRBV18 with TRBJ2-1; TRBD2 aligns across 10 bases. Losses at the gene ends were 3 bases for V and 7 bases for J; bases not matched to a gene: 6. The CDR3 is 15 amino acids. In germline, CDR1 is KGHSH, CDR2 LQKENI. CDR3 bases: TGTGCCAGCTCACCGACAGCGGGAGGGCTAAATGAGCAGTTCTTC. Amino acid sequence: CASSPTAGGLNEQFF.

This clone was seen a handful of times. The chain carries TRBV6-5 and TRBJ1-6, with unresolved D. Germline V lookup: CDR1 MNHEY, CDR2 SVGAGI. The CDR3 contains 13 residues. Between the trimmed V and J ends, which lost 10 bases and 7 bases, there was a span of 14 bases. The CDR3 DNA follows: TGTGCCACCCGACCGGGGTTCAATTCACCCCTCCACTTT. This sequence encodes CATRPGFNSPLHF.

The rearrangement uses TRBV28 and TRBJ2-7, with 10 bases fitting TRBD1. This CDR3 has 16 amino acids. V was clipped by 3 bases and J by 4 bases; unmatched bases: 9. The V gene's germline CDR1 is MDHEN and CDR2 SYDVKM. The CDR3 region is CASSFRIGTGDYEQYF. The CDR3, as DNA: TGTGCCAGCAGTTTCAGAATCGGGACAGGGGATTACGAGCAGTACTTC.

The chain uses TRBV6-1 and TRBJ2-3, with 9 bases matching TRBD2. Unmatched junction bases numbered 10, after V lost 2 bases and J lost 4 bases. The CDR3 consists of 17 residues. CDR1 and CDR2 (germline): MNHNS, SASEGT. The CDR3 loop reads CASSEQAGGIAPDTQYF. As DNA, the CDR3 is TGTGCCAGCAGTGAACAGGCGGGAGGGATTGCTCCAGATACGCAGTATTTT.